This T cell receptor (beta chain) was retrieved from a study of blood T cell repertoires in COVID-19. Background on the study: Sites across the United States, Italy and Spain contributed samples from acute and convalescent COVID-19. T cells, B-cell-depleted T cells, or PBMCs provided the cDNA or gDNA that served as material.

The CDR3 covers 18 residues. Trimming removed 1 base from V and 3 bases from J, with 18 bases in between. The germline V gene encodes CDR1 MGHRA and CDR2 YSYEKL. Patients of the Seattle cohort, enrolled during active infection, were followed longitudinally. Per the original data handling: Researchers report that nucleated cell counts were estimated from reference gene primer amplification. Data came from immunoSEQ multiplex PCR; TCRdb stores just in-frame clones and leaves some out. V and J calls plus clone size are reproduced from that table; the DNA served to infer D and trimming. This table holds some 45,000 clones, more than 85% found once.

This TCR derives from a man aged 55 to 69 with COVID-19, enrolled during active disease. The gene calls are TRBV4-1 and TRBJ2-2; tentatively, D is TRBD1 (5 bases). Sequencing was done on a sample of peripheral blood. CDR3: CASSQVFSRVVYTGELFF. CDR3 DNA: TGCGCCAGCAGCCAAGTCTTCTCCAGGGTGGTGTACACCGGGGAGCTGTTTTTT.